This record looks at one T cell receptor beta chain sequence and its context. The data are from a study of blood T cell repertoires in COVID-19. Trimming took 0 bases from V and 8 from J; bases not matched to a gene: 2. Germline V CDR1 and CDR2: MRHNA, SNTAGT. The CDR3 is 13 amino acids. Participants spanned ages about 18 to 90 years and resided in about 25 US areas. In the original analysis: Estimation of nucleated cell counts relied on the amplification of reference gene primers. TCRdb keeps only in-frame clones here, not all; method: immunoSEQ multiplex PCR. The DNA gave D and trimming, while V, J and clone size come from that table. Among roughly 140,000 clones, 88% were seen once, and the ten largest hold about 1.2%.

The sequence was obtained from a young woman with acute COVID-19. This chain joins TRBV6-4 and TRBJ2-3, with 7 bases identical to TRBD2. The specimen was PBMCs or T cells enriched from blood (not recorded which). The CDR3 nucleotides read TGTGCCAGCAGTGACTCGGGAGGGGCTACGCAGTATTTT. This codes for CASSDSGGATQYF.